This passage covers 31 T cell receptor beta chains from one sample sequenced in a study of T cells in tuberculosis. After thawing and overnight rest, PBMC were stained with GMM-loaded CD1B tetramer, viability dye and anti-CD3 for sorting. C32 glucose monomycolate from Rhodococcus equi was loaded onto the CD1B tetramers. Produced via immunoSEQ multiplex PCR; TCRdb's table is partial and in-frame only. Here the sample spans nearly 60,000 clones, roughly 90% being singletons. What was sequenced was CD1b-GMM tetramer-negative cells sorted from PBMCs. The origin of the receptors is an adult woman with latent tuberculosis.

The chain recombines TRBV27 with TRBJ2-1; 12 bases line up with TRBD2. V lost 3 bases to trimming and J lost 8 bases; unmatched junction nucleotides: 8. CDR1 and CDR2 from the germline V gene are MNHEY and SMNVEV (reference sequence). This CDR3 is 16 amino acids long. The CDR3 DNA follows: TGTGCCAGCAGTTTCTTAGGGACTAGCGGGCACGATGAGCAGTTCTTC. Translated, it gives CASSFLGTSGHDEQFF.

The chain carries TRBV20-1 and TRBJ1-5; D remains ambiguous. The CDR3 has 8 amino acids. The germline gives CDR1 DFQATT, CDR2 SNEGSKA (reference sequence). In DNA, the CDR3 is TGCTCGTATCAGCCCCAGCATTTT. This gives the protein CSYQPQHF.

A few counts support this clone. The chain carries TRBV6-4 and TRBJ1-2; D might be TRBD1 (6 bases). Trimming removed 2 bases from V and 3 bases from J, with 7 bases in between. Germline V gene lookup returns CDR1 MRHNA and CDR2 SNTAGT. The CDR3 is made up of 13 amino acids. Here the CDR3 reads CASSDGGYYGYTF. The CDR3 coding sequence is TGTGCCAGCAGTGACGGGGGCTACTATGGCTACACCTTC.

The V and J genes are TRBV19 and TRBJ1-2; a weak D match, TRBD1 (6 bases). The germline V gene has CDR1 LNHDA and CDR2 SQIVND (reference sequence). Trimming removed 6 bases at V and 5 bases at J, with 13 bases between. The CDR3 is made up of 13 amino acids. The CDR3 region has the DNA TGTGCCAGTAGACGGGACACCTCGTATGGCTACACCTTC. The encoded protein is CASRRDTSYGYTF. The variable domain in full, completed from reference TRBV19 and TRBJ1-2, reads DGGITQSPKYLFRKEGQNVTLSCEQNLNHDAMYWYRQDPGQGLRLIYYSQIVNDFQKGDIAEGYSVSREKKESFPLTVTSAQKNPTAFYLCASRRDTSYGYTFGSGTRLTVV.

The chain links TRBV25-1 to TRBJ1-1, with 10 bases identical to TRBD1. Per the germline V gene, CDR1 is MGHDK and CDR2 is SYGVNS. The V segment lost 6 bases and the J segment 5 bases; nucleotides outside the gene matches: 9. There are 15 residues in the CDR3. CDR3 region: CASSESGQGRTEAFF. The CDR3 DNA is TGTGCCAGCAGCGAGTCGGGACAGGGGAGGACTGAAGCTTTCTTT. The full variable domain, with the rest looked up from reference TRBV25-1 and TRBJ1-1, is EADIYQTPRYLVIGTGKKITLECSQTMGHDKMYWYQQDPGMELHLIHYSYGVNSTEKGDLSSESTVSRIRTEHFPLTLESARPSHTSQYLCASSESGQGRTEAFFGQGTRLTVV.

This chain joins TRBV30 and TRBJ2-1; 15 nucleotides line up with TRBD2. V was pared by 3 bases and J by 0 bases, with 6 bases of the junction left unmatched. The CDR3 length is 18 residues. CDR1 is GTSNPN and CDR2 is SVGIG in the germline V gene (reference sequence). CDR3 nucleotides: TGTGCCTGGAGCGCGGGACTAGCGGGAGGCCCCTCCTACAATGAGCAGTTCTTC. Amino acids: CAWSAGLAGGPSYNEQFF.

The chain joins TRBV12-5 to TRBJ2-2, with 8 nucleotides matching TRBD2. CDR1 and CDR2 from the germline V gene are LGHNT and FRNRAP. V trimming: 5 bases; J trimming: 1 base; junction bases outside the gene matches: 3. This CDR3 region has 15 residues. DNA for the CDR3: TGTGCTAGTGGTCTCACTAGCGGGAACACCGGGGAGCTGTTTTTT. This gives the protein CASGLTSGNTGELFF.

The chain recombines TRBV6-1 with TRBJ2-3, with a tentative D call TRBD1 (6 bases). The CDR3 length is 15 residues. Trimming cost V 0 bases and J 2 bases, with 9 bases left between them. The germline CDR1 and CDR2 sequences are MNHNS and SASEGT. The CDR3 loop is CASSEAQGNTDTQYF. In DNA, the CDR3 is TGTGCCAGCAGTGAAGCGCAGGGGAACACAGATACGCAGTATTTT.

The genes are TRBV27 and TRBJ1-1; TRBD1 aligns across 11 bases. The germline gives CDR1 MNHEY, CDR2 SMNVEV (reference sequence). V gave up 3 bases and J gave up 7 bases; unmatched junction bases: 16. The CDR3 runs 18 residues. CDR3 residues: CASSFFQSNPGQGGEAFF. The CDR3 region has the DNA TGTGCCAGCAGTTTTTTTCAAAGTAATCCGGGACAGGGGGGTGAAGCTTTCTTT.

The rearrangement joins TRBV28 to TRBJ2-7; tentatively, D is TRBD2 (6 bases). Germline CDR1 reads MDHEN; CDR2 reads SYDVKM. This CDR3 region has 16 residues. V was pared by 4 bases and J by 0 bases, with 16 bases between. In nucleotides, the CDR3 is TGTGCCAGCAGTTCGGAGGTGTGGGGGGACTCCTACGAGCAGTACTTC. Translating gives CASSSEVWGDSYEQYF.

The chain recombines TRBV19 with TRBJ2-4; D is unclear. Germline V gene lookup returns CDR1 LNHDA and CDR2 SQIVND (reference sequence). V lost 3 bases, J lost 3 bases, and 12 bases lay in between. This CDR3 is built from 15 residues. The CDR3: CASSIPAGVKNIQYF. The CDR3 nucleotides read TGTGCCAGTAGTATCCCTGCAGGTGTCAAAAACATTCAGTACTTC.

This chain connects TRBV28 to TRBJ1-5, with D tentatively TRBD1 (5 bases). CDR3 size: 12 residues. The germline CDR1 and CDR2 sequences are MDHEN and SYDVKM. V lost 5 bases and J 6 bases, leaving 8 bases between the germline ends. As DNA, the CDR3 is TGTGCCAGCAGTGGGGGGTCTCAGCCCCAGCATTTT. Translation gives CASSGGSQPQHF.

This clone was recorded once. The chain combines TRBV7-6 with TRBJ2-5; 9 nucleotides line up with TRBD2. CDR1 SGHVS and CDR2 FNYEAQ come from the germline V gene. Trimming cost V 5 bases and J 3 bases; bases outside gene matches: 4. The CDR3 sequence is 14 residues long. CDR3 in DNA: TGTGCCAGCAGCCTGAGCGGGGGGAAAGAGACCCAGTACTTC. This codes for CASSLSGGKETQYF. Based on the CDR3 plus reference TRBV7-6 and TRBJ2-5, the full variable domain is GAGVSQSPRYKVTKRGQDVALRCDPISGHVSLYWYRQALGQGPEFLTYFNYEAQQDKSGLPNDRFSAERPEGSISTLTIQRTEQRDSAMYRCASSLSGGKETQYFGPGTRLLVL.

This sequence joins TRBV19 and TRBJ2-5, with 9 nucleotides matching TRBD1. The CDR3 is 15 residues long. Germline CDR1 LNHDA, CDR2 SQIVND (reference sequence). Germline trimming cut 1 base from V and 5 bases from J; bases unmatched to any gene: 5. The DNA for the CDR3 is TGTGCCAGTAGTATAGGGACAGGGGAGGGGGAGACCCAGTACTTC. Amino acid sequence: CASSIGTGEGETQYF.

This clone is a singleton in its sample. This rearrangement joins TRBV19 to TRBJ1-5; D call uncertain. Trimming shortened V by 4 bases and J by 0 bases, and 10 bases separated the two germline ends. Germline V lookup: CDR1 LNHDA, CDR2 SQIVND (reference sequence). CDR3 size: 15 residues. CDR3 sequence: CASSTTDYSNQPQHF. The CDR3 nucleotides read TGTGCCAGTAGTACCACAGATTATAGCAATCAGCCCCAGCATTTT.

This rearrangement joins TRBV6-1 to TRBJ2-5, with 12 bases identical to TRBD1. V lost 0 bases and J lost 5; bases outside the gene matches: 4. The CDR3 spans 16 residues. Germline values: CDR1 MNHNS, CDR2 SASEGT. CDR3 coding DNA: TGTGCCAGCAGTGAAGCTGCGGGACAGGGGGCGGAGACCCAGTACTTC. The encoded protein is CASSEAAGQGAETQYF.

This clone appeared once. The CDR3 coding sequence is TGTGCCTGGAGTCCCAATTTCAGGGGCTACGAGCAGTACTTC. This translates into CAWSPNFRGYEQYF. This rearrangement joins TRBV30 to TRBJ2-7, with D possibly matching TRBD1 (6 bases). There are 14 residues in the CDR3. Trimming left V 2 bases short and J 3 bases short, with 14 bases between. Germline CDR1 reads GTSNPN; CDR2 reads SVGIG (reference sequence).

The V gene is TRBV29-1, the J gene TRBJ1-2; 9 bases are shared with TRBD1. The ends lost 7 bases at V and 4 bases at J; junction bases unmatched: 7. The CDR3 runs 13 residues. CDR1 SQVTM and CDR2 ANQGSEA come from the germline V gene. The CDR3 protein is CSAEQGASYGYTF. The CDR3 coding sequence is TGCAGCGCGGAACAGGGGGCCAGCTATGGCTACACCTTC.

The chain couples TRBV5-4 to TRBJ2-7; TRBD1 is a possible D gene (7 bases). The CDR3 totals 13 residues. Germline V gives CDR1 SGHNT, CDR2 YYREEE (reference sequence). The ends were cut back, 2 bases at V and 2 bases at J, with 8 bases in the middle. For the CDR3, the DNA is TGTGCCAGCAGCTTCAGGGGGGCCTACGAGCAGTACTTC. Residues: CASSFRGAYEQYF.

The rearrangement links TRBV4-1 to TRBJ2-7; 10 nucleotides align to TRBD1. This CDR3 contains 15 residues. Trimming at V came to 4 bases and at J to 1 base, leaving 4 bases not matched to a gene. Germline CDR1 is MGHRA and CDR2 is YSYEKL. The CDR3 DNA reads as TGCGCCAGCAGCCCCGGGACAGGGGCTTCCTACGAGCAGTACTTC. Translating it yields CASSPGTGASYEQYF.

The CDR3 loop is CASSPLGEADTQYF. The CDR3 DNA is TGTGCCAGCAGCCCACTGGGGGAGGCAGATACGCAGTATTTT. The gene calls are TRBV7-3 and TRBJ2-3; TRBD2 might be the D (6 bases). The CDR3 contains 14 residues. V lost 5 bases and J lost 4, with 13 bases in between. CDR1 is SGHTA, CDR2 FQGTGA, per germline.

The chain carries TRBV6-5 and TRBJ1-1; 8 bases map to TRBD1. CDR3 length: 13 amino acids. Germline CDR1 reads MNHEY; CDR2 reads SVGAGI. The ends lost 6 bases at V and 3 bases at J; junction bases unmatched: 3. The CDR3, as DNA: TGTGCCAGCAGGGACAGGGAGGACACTGAAGCTTTCTTT. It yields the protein CASRDREDTEAFF.

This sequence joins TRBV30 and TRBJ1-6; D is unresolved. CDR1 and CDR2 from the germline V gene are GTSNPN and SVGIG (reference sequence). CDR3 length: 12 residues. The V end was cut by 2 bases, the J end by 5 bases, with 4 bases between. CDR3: CAWSPDNSPLHF. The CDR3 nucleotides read TGTGCCTGGAGTCCGGATAATTCACCCCTCCACTTT.

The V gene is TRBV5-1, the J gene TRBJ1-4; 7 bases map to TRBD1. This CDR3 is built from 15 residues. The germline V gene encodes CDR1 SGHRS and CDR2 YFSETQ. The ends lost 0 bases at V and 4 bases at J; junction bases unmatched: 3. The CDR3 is CASSLGQGNNEKLFF. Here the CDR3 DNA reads TGCGCCAGCAGCTTGGGACAGGGAAATAATGAAAAACTGTTTTTT.

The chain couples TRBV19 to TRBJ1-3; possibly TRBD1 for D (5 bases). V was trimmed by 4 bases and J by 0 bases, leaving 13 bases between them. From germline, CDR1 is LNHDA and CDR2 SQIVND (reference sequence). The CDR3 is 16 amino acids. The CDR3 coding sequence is TGTGCCAGTAGTAAGGGGTCCTTCAGCTCTGGAAACACCATATATTTT. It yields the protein CASSKGSFSSGNTIYF.

The CDR3 loop is CAWNQAGGYDTQYF. CDR3 nucleotides: TGTGCCTGGAACCAAGCGGGGGGGTACGATACGCAGTATTTT. The V and J genes are TRBV30 and TRBJ2-3; 10 bases are a match to TRBD2. Losses at the gene ends were 4 bases for V and 6 bases for J; bases not matched to a gene: 7. The V gene's germline CDR1 is GTSNPN and CDR2 SVGIG (reference sequence). This CDR3 has 14 amino acids.

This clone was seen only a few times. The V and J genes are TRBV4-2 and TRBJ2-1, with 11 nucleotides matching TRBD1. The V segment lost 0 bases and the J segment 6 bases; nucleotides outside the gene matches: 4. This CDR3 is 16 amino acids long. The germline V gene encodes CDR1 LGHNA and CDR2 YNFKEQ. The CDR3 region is CASSQETGTGGNEQFF. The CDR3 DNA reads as TGTGCCAGCAGCCAAGAGACCGGGACAGGGGGCAATGAGCAGTTCTTC.

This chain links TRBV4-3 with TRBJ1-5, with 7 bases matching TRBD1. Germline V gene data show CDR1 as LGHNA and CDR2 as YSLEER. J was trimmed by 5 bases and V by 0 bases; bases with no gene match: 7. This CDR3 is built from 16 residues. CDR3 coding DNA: TGCGCCAGCAGCCAAGACGGGCGACAGGGCTATCAGCCCCAGCATTTT. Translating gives CASSQDGRQGYQPQHF.

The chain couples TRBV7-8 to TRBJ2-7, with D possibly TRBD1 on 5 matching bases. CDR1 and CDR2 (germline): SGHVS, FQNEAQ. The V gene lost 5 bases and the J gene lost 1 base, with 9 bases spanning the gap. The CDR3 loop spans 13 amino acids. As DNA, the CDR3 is TGTGCCAGCAGCCCAAGGGGTTCCTACGAGCAGTACTTC. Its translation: CASSPRGSYEQYF.

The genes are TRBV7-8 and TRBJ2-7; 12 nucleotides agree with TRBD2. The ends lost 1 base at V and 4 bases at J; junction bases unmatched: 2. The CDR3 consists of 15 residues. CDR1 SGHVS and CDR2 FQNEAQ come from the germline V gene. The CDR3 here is CASSLGLAGVYEQYF. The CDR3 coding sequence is TGTGCCAGCAGCTTAGGACTAGCGGGGGTTTACGAGCAGTACTTC.

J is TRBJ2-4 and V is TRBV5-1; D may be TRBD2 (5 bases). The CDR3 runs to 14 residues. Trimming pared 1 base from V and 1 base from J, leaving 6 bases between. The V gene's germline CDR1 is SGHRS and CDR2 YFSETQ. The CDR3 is CASSLREAKNIQYF. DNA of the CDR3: TGCGCCAGCAGCTTGAGGGAGGCCAAAAACATTCAGTACTTC.